This TCR beta chain is drawn from a study of cytomegalovirus exposure and HLA in healthy donors. Findings of the study overall: In a later analysis, 16,951 TCR beta sequences were associated with HLA alleles at 0.05 false discovery rate. Earlier analysis yielded a pattern in which most TCR beta V segments were productive about 90% or about 30% of the time. Presence/absence analyses supposed approximately even sequencing depth among donors. DRB1 showed the most TCR associations and HLA-C the fewest in a later analysis, as rates varied by HLA locus.

Primers for the PCR totalled 60 Vbeta and 13 Jbeta. The repertoire was sequenced with immunoSEQ multiplex PCR; TCRdb's copy has only in-frame clones and lacks some. The sample consists of under 150,000 clones, roughly 80% of them appearing once. CDR3 size: 12 residues. Germline loops: CDR1 GTSNPN, CDR2 SVGIG (reference sequence). V dropped 7 bases and J dropped 4; count of bases not matched to a gene: 7. With respect to this clone: Its antigen remains unidentified.

This rearrangement joins TRBV30 to TRBJ2-7; 7 bases are shared with TRBD1. Input material: PBMCs. The receptor comes from a woman aged 40 to 50 in good health and CMV-seropositive. CDR3 sequence (DNA): TGTGCCTCAACAGGGGCGACGTACGAGCAGTACTTC. This translates into CASTGATYEQYF.